Listed below are T cell receptor beta chains from one sample, sequenced in a study of blood T cell repertoires in COVID-19. Profiling relied on immunoSEQ multiplex PCR, and the TCRdb table lists in-frame clones only, not all of them. This sample has under 85,000 clones; less than 90% occur once, and the top ten carry roughly 4%. Sequencing was performed on peripheral blood. The source of these receptors is a man aged 50 to 59 with acute or convalescent COVID-19. Each CDR3 is given with its conserved first and last residue. D genes are given only for firm matches. Rows give clone size only sometimes, using once, few, many, or a class for an expanded clone.

j_gene	d_gene	v_gene	abundance	CDR3aa	CDR3nt
TRBJ2-1	.	TRBV4-1	.	CASSQDRDLYNEQFF	TGCGCCAGCAGCCAAGACCGGGACTTGTACAATGAGCAGTTCTTC
TRBJ1-1	.	TRBV5-6	.	CASSLSNFNTEAFF	TGTGCCAGCAGCTTGTCGAACTTTAACACTGAAGCTTTCTTT
TRBJ2-7	TRBD2	TRBV7-8	once	CASSLELGGRRYEQYF	TGTGCCAGCAGCTTAGAGCTAGGCGGGAGGAGGTACGAGCAGTACTTC
TRBJ2-5	TRBD1	TRBV18	.	CASSPDRGRGETQYF	TGTGCCAGCTCACCGGACAGGGGGCGAGGTGAGACCCAGTACTTC
TRBJ1-2	TRBD1	TRBV7-9	few	CASSHRGSPYGYTF	TGTGCCAGCAGCCACAGGGGATCCCCCTATGGCTACACCTTC
TRBJ2-7	TRBD1	TRBV5-6	once	CASSWDRGYEQYF	TGTGCCAGCAGCTGGGACAGGGGGTACGAGCAGTACTTC
TRBJ2-3	.	TRBV5-5	.	CASSDRGYTDTQYF	TGTGCCAGCAGCGACAGAGGTTACACAGATACGCAGTATTTT
TRBJ1-1	.	TRBV3-1/TRBV3-2	.	CASSQGGGEAFF	TGTGCCAGCAGCCAAGGCGGCGGTGAAGCTTTCTTT
TRBJ2-7	.	TRBV19	.	CASSIGGQGPYEQYF	TGTGCCAGTAGTATAGGTGGGCAGGGCCCCTACGAGCAGTACTTC
TRBJ2-2	TRBD2	TRBV9	.	CASSPEGGGAGTGELFF	TGTGCCAGCAGCCCTGAGGGCGGGGGGGCCGGAACCGGGGAGCTGTTTTTT